These 17 T cell receptor beta chains originate from one sample sequenced in a study of T cell responses to AZD1222 COVID-19 vaccine. Sequencing was performed with immunoSEQ multiplex PCR; in TCRdb, only in-frame clones are kept and a portion is missing. This table holds about 120,000 clones, around 90% found once. The sample consisted of peripheral blood, taken 28 days after the second dose of the MenACWY control vaccine. All receptors come from an adult who received the MenACWY meningococcal vaccine as a control.

This clone was seen only once. J is TRBJ1-6 and V is TRBV7-2; D remains ambiguous. Looked up from germline, CDR1 is SGHTA and CDR2 is FQGNSA. The CDR3 spans 15 residues. V was pared by 0 bases and J by 8 bases, with 11 bases between. The CDR3 DNA reads as TGTGCCAGCAGCTTAGCGCCCCTTTCGGATTCACCCCTCCACTTT. This translates into CASSLAPLSDSPLHF. The full variable domain, in which reference TRBV7-2 and TRBJ1-6 provide the parts outside the CDR3, is GAGVSQSPSNKVTEKGKDVELRCDPISGHTALYWYRQSLGQGLEFLIYFQGNSAPDKSGLPSDRFSAERTGGSVSTLTIQRTQQEDSAVYLCASSLAPLSDSPLHFGNGTRLTVT.

In its sample, this clone was seen once. The junction departs from germline at one end; a sequencing error may be responsible. The J gene is TRBJ1-2, the V gene TRBV24-1, with D possibly matching TRBD1 (6 bases). Per germline, CDR1 KGHDR and CDR2 SFDVKD. The CDR3 loop spans 14 amino acids. DNA of the CDR3: TGTGCCACTAGTGGAAACAGGGCCAGCGGTGGCTACACCTTC. Translation: CATSGNRASGGYTF.

The gene calls are TRBV11-1 and TRBJ2-3; D gene unclear. V was pared by 1 base and J by 2 bases, with 7 bases between. The V gene's germline CDR1 is SGHAT and CDR2 FQDESV (reference sequence). The CDR3 length is 14 residues. In DNA, the CDR3 is TGTGCCAGCAGCTTAGAGAAGACCACAGATACGCAGTATTTT. Its protein is CASSLEKTTDTQYF.

The chain employs TRBV19 and TRBJ1-1, with a possible D match to TRBD1 (6 bases). Germline values: CDR1 LNHDA, CDR2 SQIVND (reference sequence). The CDR3 is made up of 14 amino acids. V shed 7 bases and J shed 1 base, with 13 bases lying between them. In DNA, the CDR3 is TGTGCCAGTAACCCCGGGGGCAGGAACACTGAAGCTTTCTTT. This sequence encodes CASNPGGRNTEAFF.

The chain links TRBV28 to TRBJ1-1; D ambiguous. CDR1 MDHEN and CDR2 SYDVKM come from the germline V gene. CDR3 length: 12 residues. The V gene lost 7 bases and the J gene lost 6 bases, with 12 bases spanning the gap. DNA of the CDR3: TGTGCCAGCACTGGGTCCCCCGCTGAAGCTTTCTTT. The encoded protein is CASTGSPAEAFF.

This clone has a single count. The CDR3 DNA follows: TGTGCCAGCAGCTTGGTATTTGGGGGCTCGAACACCGGGGAGCTGTTTTTT. This codes for CASSLVFGGSNTGELFF. The chain couples TRBV5-4 to TRBJ2-2; D might be TRBD1 (6 bases). CDR3 size: 17 residues. The ends were cut back, 0 bases at V and 0 bases at J, with 12 bases in the middle. The germline gives CDR1 SGHNT, CDR2 YYREEE (reference sequence).

The rearrangement uses TRBV28 and TRBJ1-2; a weak D match, TRBD1 (5 bases). Germline loops: CDR1 MDHEN, CDR2 SYDVKM. The length of the CDR3 is 14 residues. V lost 1 base, J lost 7 bases, and 13 bases lay in between. The CDR3 bases are TGTGCCAGCAGTTTATCTCCCAGTGGGGGTGGCTACACCTTC. Its protein product is CASSLSPSGGGYTF.

This clone was picked up one time. V and J are TRBV7-9 and TRBJ2-3; 10 bases match TRBD2. CDR3 length: 16 residues. Unmatched junction bases numbered 11, after V lost 6 bases and J lost 5 bases. Germline CDR1 reads SEHNR; CDR2 reads FQNEAQ (reference sequence). For the CDR3, the DNA is TGTGCCAGCAGAGAGTGGAGCGGGGGGGCAGAAGATACGCAGTATTTT. Translating gives CASREWSGGAEDTQYF.

The rearrangement joins TRBV9 to TRBJ2-3; the match to TRBD2 covers 9 bases. The CDR3 extends over 15 amino acids. After removal of 1 base from V and 11 bases from J, the junction contained 11 bases not matched to a gene. Germline CDR1 SGDLS, CDR2 YYNGEE. In DNA form, the CDR3 reads TGTGCCAGCAGCGTAATCGGGGCTAGCGGGGAGATGCAGTATTTT. It codes for CASSVIGASGEMQYF.

This clone was counted only a few times. V and J are TRBV19 and TRBJ1-4; weak D call: TRBD1 (5 bases). The germline V gene encodes CDR1 LNHDA and CDR2 SQIVND (reference sequence). V was trimmed by 4 bases and J by 10 bases, leaving 19 bases between them. The CDR3 is 15 amino acids. The CDR3 bases are TGTGCCAGTAGTACCGGACACAAGGCCGTTGGAAAACTGTTTTTT. Translating gives CASSTGHKAVGKLFF.

The genes are TRBV7-8 and TRBJ2-7; D unresolved. Germline values: CDR1 SGHVS, CDR2 FQNEAQ. The ends were cut back, 5 bases at V and 5 bases at J, with 10 bases in the middle. This CDR3 has 12 amino acids. This CDR3 is CASSLKGNEQYF. The CDR3 nucleotides are TGTGCCAGCAGCCTAAAGGGTAACGAGCAGTACTTC.

The chain is built from TRBV27 and TRBJ2-1, with D maybe TRBD2 (6 bases). Per the germline V gene, CDR1 is MNHEY and CDR2 is SMNVEV (reference sequence). The CDR3 extends over 13 amino acids. Between the trimmed V and J ends, which lost 3 bases and 8 bases, there was a span of 11 bases. CDR3 DNA sequence: TGTGCCAGCAGTTTCCACGGGAGCTATGAGCAGTTCTTC. It encodes CASSFHGSYEQFF.

The rearrangement joins TRBV28 to TRBJ1-2; D is possibly TRBD1 (6 bases). V gave up 9 bases and J gave up 2 bases, with 16 bases separating them. The CDR3 has 14 residues. Germline V gives CDR1 MDHEN, CDR2 SYDVKM. The CDR3 DNA sequence: TGTGCCAGTGTACAGGGAAGGGTAAACTATGGCTACACCTTC. Residues: CASVQGRVNYGYTF.

CDR3 nucleotide sequence: TGCGCCAGCAGCTTGGACCCTTGGGCCCCGGGGACTGAAGCTTTCTTT. Its translation is CASSLDPWAPGTEAFF. V gene TRBV5-1 combines with J gene TRBJ1-1; D ambiguous. Trimming took off 0 bases at V and 5 bases at J, with 17 bases between the two ends. The germline V gene encodes CDR1 SGHRS and CDR2 YFSETQ. The CDR3 consists of 16 residues.

The V call is TRBV5-4, the J call TRBJ1-3; weak D call: TRBD1 (6 bases). The CDR3 totals 14 residues. Trimming took off 4 bases at V and 4 bases at J, with 12 bases between the two ends. Germline V CDR1 and CDR2: SGHNT, YYREEE (reference sequence). The CDR3 nucleotides read TGTGCCAGCAGCCCGGGGGGGCGAGGAAACACCATATATTTT. This encodes CASSPGGRGNTIYF.

CDR3 DNA: TGCGCCAGCAGCGACCCCGGTGGGGAGGCTGAAGCTTTCTTT. It translates to CASSDPGGEAEAFF. V is TRBV5-1 and J is TRBJ1-1; no clear D. Trimming removed 4 bases from V and 6 bases from J, with 16 bases in between. The CDR3 is 14 amino acids. CDR1 SGHRS and CDR2 YFSETQ come from the germline V gene.

V gene TRBV28 combines with J gene TRBJ2-1; TRBD2 might be the D (6 bases). Trimming left V 3 bases short and J 7 bases short, with 13 bases between. CDR1 and CDR2 from the germline V gene are MDHEN and SYDVKM. This CDR3 comprises 14 residues. The CDR3 DNA reads TGTGCCAGCAGTTTTTGGAGGGGCCTGAATGAGCAGTTCTTC. It yields the protein CASSFWRGLNEQFF.